The source of this T cell receptor (beta chain) is a study of blood T cell repertoires in COVID-19. This clone was counted a single time. The CDR3 runs to 15 residues. V was pared by 1 base and J by 8 bases, with 17 bases between. Germline CDR1 is SGHAT and CDR2 is FQNNGV. Study processing details: Using reference gene primer amplification, nucleated cell counts were estimated. The method was immunoSEQ multiplex PCR; TCRdb's version includes in-frame clones alone and lacks a portion of them. Clone size and V and J calls were adopted from that table, with D and trimming inferred from the DNA. The repertoire holds some 100,000 clones, 80% to 90% seen once, with approximately 2.4% in the top ten.

The chain carries TRBV11-2 and TRBJ1-2; D might be TRBD1 (6 bases). The receptor was derived from a woman aged 45-65 years who had recovered from COVID-19. The sequencing input was PBMCs or T cells enriched from blood (not recorded which). The CDR3 coding sequence is TGTGCCAGCAGCTTAGCGGGGGGCTCCTCGACCGGCTACACCTTC. This encodes CASSLAGGSSTGYTF.